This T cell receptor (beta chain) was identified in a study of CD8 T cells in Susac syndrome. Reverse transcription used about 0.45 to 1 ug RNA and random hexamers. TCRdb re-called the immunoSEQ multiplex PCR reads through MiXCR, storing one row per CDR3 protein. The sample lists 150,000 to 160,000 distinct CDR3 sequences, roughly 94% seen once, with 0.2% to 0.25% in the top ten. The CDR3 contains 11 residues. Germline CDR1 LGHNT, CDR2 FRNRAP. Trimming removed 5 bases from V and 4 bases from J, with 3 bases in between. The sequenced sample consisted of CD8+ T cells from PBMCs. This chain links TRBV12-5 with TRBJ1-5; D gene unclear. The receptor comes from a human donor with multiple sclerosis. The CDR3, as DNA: TGTGCTAGTGGTCAAAATCAGCCCCAGCATTTT. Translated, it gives CASGQNQPQHF.